These 8 T cell receptor beta chains originate from one sample sequenced in a study of T-cell reconstitution after alpha-beta-depleted transplantation in children. Preparation of the TCRbeta library used unique molecular identifiers. TCRdb independently ran MiXCR on the PCR reads; one entry per CDR3 protein. The table includes fewer than 750,000 distinct CDR3 sequences, under 25% detected once. This specimen was PBMCs, mostly from graft donor cells, taken 360 days after TCRalphabeta/CD19-depleted stem cell transplant. All receptors derive from a boy in the first two years of life who had a stem cell transplant for acute myeloid leukemia, so the T cells may come from the graft donor.

V gene TRBV20-1 combines with J gene TRBJ1-1; D remains unclear. This CDR3 region has 12 residues. V was cut by 6 bases and J by 8 bases, with 16 bases left in between. Per the germline V gene, CDR1 is DFQATT and CDR2 is SNEGSKA (reference sequence). The CDR3 nucleotides read TGCAGTGCGCCCTCTGGTACCAGGGAAGCTTTCTTT. Its protein is CSAPSGTREAFF.

V usage is TRBV29-1 and J usage is TRBJ2-2, with 8 bases aligning to TRBD1. The CDR3 is made up of 12 amino acids. The V segment lost 7 bases and the J segment 8 bases; nucleotides outside the gene matches: 6. The germline V gene has CDR1 SQVTM and CDR2 ANQGSEA. The CDR3, as DNA: TGCAGCGCGGACAGGGAGACGGGGGAGCTGTTTTTT. It is translated as CSADRETGELFF.

Many counts were recorded for this clonotype. V is TRBV5-8 and J is TRBJ2-2; 7 nucleotides line up with TRBD1. Trimming cost V 1 base and J 1 base; bases outside gene matches: 4. Germline V lookup: CDR1 SGHTS, CDR2 YDEGEE. This CDR3 region has 16 residues. The CDR3 DNA reads as TGTGCCAGCAGCTTGAGAGGGGGCAAGAACACCGGGGAGCTGTTTTTT. This sequence encodes CASSLRGGKNTGELFF.

The sample holds many counts of this clonotype. The V gene is TRBV20-1, the J gene TRBJ2-7, with 8 nucleotides matching TRBD1. The CDR3 runs to 13 residues. With V trimmed by 7 bases and J by 4 bases, 9 bases remained unmatched. Germline CDR1 is DFQATT and CDR2 is SNEGSKA (reference sequence). DNA for the CDR3: TGCAGTGGACAGACAGGGGTGCTATACGAGCAGTACTTC. This encodes CSGQTGVLYEQYF.

This clonotype was picked up many times. J is TRBJ1-5 and V is TRBV7-8, with D perhaps matching TRBD1 (5 bases). Trimming left V 1 base short and J 3 bases short, with 16 bases between. The CDR3 covers 17 residues. Germline CDR1 and CDR2: SGHVS and FQNEAQ. DNA of the CDR3: TGTGCCAGCAGCTTAGGGAGTTGGGGGTGGAACAATCAGCCCCAGCATTTT. It translates to CASSLGSWGWNNQPQHF.

V gene TRBV6-5 combines with J gene TRBJ2-5; D perhaps matches TRBD2 (5 bases). The V and J ends lost 3 bases and 1 base respectively, with 15 bases between them. Germline V gene data show CDR1 as MNHEY and CDR2 as SVGAGI. This CDR3 is built from 16 residues. The CDR3 DNA follows: TGTGCCAGCAGTTATTCCACTAGGGTAATCCAAGAGACCCAGTACTTC. Protein sequence: CASSYSTRVIQETQYF.

This clonotype has just a few counts. The J gene is TRBJ1-1, the V gene TRBV29-1; TRBD1 is a possible D gene (5 bases). CDR1 and CDR2 from the germline V gene are SQVTM and ANQGSEA. V was shortened by 6 bases and J by 4 bases, with 18 bases between the two germline ends. This CDR3 is 14 amino acids long. CDR3 coding DNA: TGCAGCGTGGGGGGGACCGGCTCGGGCACTGAAGCTTTCTTT. It is translated as CSVGGTGSGTEAFF.

Regarding this clonotype: Sequence at one end of the junction differs from germline and may be a read error. V usage is TRBV5-1 and J usage is TRBJ2-6, with TRBD1 matching over 7 bases. Germline assignment: CDR1 SGHRS and CDR2 YFSETQ. This CDR3 contains 17 residues. CDR3 residues: CASSPRTGLSGANVVTF. CDR3 nucleotide sequence: TGCGCCAGCAGCCCCCGGACAGGCCTCTCTGGGGCCAACGTCGTGACTTTC.